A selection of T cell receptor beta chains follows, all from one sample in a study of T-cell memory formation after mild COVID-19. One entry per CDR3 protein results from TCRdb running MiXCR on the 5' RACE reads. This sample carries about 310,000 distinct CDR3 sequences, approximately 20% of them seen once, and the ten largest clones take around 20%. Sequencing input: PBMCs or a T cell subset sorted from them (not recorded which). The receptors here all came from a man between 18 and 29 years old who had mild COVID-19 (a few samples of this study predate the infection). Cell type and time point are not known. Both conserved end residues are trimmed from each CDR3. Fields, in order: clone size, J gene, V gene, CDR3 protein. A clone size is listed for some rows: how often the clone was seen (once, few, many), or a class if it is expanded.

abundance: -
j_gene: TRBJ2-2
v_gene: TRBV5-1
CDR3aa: ASSPGLANTGELF

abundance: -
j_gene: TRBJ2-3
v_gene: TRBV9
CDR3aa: ASSALVGGKGGDTQY

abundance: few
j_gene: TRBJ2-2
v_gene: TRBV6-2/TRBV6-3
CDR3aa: ASSPGLIGELF

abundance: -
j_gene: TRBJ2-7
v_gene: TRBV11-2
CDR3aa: ASSLLTPAVYEQY

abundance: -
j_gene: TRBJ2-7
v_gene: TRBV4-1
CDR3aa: ASSFQPGEQY

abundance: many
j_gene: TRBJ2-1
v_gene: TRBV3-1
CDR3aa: ASSQRTSYNEQF

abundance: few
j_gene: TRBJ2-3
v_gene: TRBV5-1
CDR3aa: ASSPALDFSTDTQY

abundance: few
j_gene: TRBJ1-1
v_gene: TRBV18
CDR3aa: ASSRDRGGTEAF

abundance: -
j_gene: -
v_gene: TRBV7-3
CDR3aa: ASSTGTHSEQY

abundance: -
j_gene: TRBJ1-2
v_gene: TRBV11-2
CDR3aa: ASSPDVGPAGYT

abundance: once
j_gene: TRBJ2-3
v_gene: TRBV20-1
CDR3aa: SAGDLQAGGLVSSADTQY

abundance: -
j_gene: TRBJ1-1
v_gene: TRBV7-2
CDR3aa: ASKRTDKAF

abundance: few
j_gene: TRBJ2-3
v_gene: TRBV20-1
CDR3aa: SARPLTDTQY

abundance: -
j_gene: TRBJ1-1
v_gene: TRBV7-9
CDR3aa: AELRQGVGTEAF

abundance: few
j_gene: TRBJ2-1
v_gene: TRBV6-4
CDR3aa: ASSELGGSGGEQF